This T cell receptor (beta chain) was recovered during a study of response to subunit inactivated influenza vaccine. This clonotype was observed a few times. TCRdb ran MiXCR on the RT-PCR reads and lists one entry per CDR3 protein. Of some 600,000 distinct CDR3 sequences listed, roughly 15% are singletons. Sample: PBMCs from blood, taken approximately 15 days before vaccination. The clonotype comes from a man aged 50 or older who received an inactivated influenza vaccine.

The CDR3 reads CASSLGGGGNEEGYTF. The CDR3 DNA is TGTGCCAGCAGCTTAGGGGGCGGGGGAAATGAAGAGGGCTACACCTTC. V gene TRBV7-3 combines with J gene TRBJ1-2; maybe TRBD1 (6 bases). CDR1 and CDR2 (germline): SGHTA, FQGTGA. The CDR3 spans 16 residues. V lost 2 bases and J lost 8, with 21 bases in between. Looking up the rest from reference TRBV7-3 and TRBJ1-2 gives the full variable domain: GAGVSQTPSNKVTEKGKYVELRCDPISGHTALYWYRQSLGQGPEFLIYFQGTGAADDSGLPNDRFFAVRPEGSVSTLKIQRTERGDSAVYLCASSLGGGGNEEGYTFGSGTRLTVV.